The source of this TCR beta chain is a study of blood T cell repertoires in COVID-19. Germline-derived CDR1 and CDR2 are SNHLY and FYNNEI. The CDR3 loop spans 12 amino acids. V gave up 8 bases and J gave up 4 bases, with 8 bases separating them. This clone was observed once. Method: immunoSEQ multiplex PCR; TCRdb's copy keeps in-frame clones and lacks some. The repertoire holds roughly 240,000 clones, approximately 90% seen once, with around 0.85% in the top ten. All enrollees were about 18 to 95 years old and from 20 to 25 US areas. Allocation to cohorts depended on clinical history reported by the participants.

This clonotype originated in a man aged 50 to 59 who had been exposed to COVID-19. The J gene is TRBJ1-4, the V gene TRBV2; D remains unclear. Sequenced: PBMCs or T cells enriched from blood (not recorded which). CDR3 DNA: TGTGCCAGCGACAACATTAATGAAAAACTGTTTTTT. Its translation: CASDNINEKLFF.